Shown below are 13 T cell receptor beta chains from a single sample sequenced in a study of neurological immune-mediated disorders (dated 2019 in TCRdb). Receptor libraries were prepared by 5' RACE. Sequencer: Illumina HiSeq 2500. TCRdb's own reprocessing of the public reads used fastp at Q25 and MiXCR and kept productive beta chains. All rows with the same CDR3 protein become a single entry with the most common DNA and genes. The sample includes roughly 50,000 distinct CDR3 sequences, with roughly 13% observed a single time. Of the sample, around 10% is held by the ten largest clones. Sequenced input: PBMCs. The receptors were gathered from a woman aged 55-69 years with HTLV-1-associated myelopathy (HAM/TSP).

This clonotype has only a few counts. The rearrangement uses TRBV7-2 and TRBJ1-5, with a tentative D call TRBD1 (5 bases). V dropped 1 base and J dropped 7 bases, with 8 bases sitting between them. The CDR3 runs to 13 residues. Germline V gene lookup returns CDR1 SGHTA and CDR2 FQGNSA. For the CDR3, the DNA is TGTGCCAGCAGCTTAGATTGGGGCCAGCCCCAGCATTTT. Its translation is CASSLDWGQPQHF.

In this sample, this clonotype turned up many times. The V call is TRBV28, the J call TRBJ2-2; no clear D. The CDR3 contains 12 residues. Deletions cut 2 bases from V and 5 bases from J, with 3 bases between. Looked up from germline, CDR1 is MDHEN and CDR2 is SYDVKM. CDR3 DNA: TGTGCCAGCAGTTTACAAACCGGGGAGCTGTTTTTT. Translation gives CASSLQTGELFF.

Many counts were recorded for this clonotype. This chain links TRBV5-1 with TRBJ2-5; TRBD2 might be the D (5 bases). Trimming removed 4 bases from V and 1 base from J, with 8 bases in between. The CDR3 extends over 13 amino acids. Germline assignment: CDR1 SGHRS and CDR2 YFSETQ. The CDR3 region has the DNA TGCGCCAGCAGCCGTAGCGTCCAAGAGACCCAGTACTTC. Residues: CASSRSVQETQYF.

This clonotype has ten or more counts. The chain carries TRBV30 and TRBJ2-3; perhaps TRBD2 as D (5 bases). The germline gives CDR1 GTSNPN, CDR2 SVGIG (reference sequence). The V end was cut by 2 bases, the J end by 4 bases, with 22 bases between. The CDR3 consists of 17 residues. CDR3 in DNA: TGTGCCTGGAGTTCGTTTGTGCAGACGAGGGCGGCAGATACGCAGTATTTT. Translation: CAWSSFVQTRAADTQYF.

This clonotype was seen at least ten times. This chain connects TRBV20-1 to TRBJ2-5; no reliable D call. The CDR3 spans 11 residues. Trimming removed 1 base at V and 5 bases at J, with 5 bases between. In germline, CDR1 is DFQATT, CDR2 SNEGSKA (reference sequence). DNA for the CDR3: TGCAGTGCTAGAGTATCGGAGACCCAGTACTTC. Translated: CSARVSETQYF.

Ten or more counts support this clonotype. This chain links TRBV24-1 with TRBJ2-1; 8 nucleotides agree with TRBD1. After removal of 7 bases from V and 6 bases from J, the junction contained 7 bases not matched to a gene. There are 14 residues in the CDR3. CDR1 and CDR2 from the germline V gene are KGHDR and SFDVKD. This CDR3 is CATRQTGVFNEQFF. CDR3 bases: TGTGCCACCAGACAGACAGGGGTCTTCAATGAGCAGTTCTTC.

This clonotype was seen many times. This chain joins TRBV12-3 or TRBV12-4 and TRBJ2-1; D may be TRBD1 (6 bases). This CDR3 spans 14 amino acids. The germline V and J ends were trimmed by 7 bases and 1 base, with 11 bases remaining between them. CDR3 DNA sequence: TGTGCCAGCAACCAGGGGCGTTCCTACAATGAGCAGTTCTTC. Protein sequence: CASNQGRSYNEQFF.

Worth noting for this clonotype: At one end, the junction sequence differs from germline, possibly due to a read error. This chain uses TRBV27 with TRBJ2-2, with unresolved D. Germline V gives CDR1 MNHEY, CDR2 SMNVEV (reference sequence). CDR3 length equals 13 residues. The CDR3 DNA reads TGTGCCAGCGGTTTATGGATTACCGGGGAGCTGTTTTTT. Protein product: CASGLWITGELFF.

This clonotype was seen repeatedly, ten times or more. The chain combines TRBV18 with TRBJ2-5, with a weak D call TRBD2 (5 bases). Germline-derived CDR1 and CDR2 are KGHSH and LQKENI. Between the trimmed V and J ends, which lost 0 bases and 4 bases, there was a span of 15 bases. The CDR3 totals 16 residues. The CDR3 here is CASSPPAPPRGETQYF. The CDR3 region has the DNA TGTGCCAGCTCACCACCGGCCCCTCCCCGGGGAGAGACCCAGTACTTC.

This clonotype was detected ten times or more. The CDR3 DNA is TGTGCCAGCAGCTTGGTGGCAGGGATATCCTCGAGGGAGCAGTACTTC. Its translation: CASSLVAGISSREQYF. The chain is built from TRBV5-6 and TRBJ2-7, with D possibly TRBD1 on 5 matching bases. V lost 0 bases, J lost 7 bases, and 20 bases lay in between. The CDR3 loop spans 16 amino acids. Germline V gives CDR1 SGHDT, CDR2 YYEEEE.

This clonotype was observed many times. The gene calls are TRBV7-6 and TRBJ1-1; D is unclear. Germline CDR1 reads SGHVS; CDR2 reads FNYEAQ. The CDR3 sequence is 13 residues long. V lost 6 bases and J lost 1, with 9 bases in between. The CDR3 loop is CASSFSGNTEAFF. CDR3 nucleotide sequence: TGTGCCAGCAGTTTTAGCGGGAACACTGAAGCTTTCTTT.

This clonotype was recorded a few times. V gene TRBV2 combines with J gene TRBJ1-2; possibly TRBD1 for D (6 bases). V dropped 7 bases and J dropped 0 bases, with 24 bases sitting between them. Germline CDR1 is SNHLY and CDR2 is FYNNEI. There are 18 residues in the CDR3. DNA of the CDR3: TGTGCCAGCACCCTTGGGGGCAGAAAGACAACCACTAACTATGGCTACACCTTC. This encodes CASTLGGRKTTTNYGYTF.

This clonotype was observed many times. The CDR3 DNA sequence: TGTGCCAGCAGGAGTAGCGGGGGGAGCTCCTACGAGCAGTACTTC. It is translated as CASRSSGGSSYEQYF. This sequence joins TRBV7-9 and TRBJ2-7, with 10 positions matching TRBD2. Per germline, CDR1 SEHNR and CDR2 FQNEAQ (reference sequence). J gave up 0 bases and V 6 bases, and 5 bases lay outside the gene matches. The CDR3 consists of 15 residues.